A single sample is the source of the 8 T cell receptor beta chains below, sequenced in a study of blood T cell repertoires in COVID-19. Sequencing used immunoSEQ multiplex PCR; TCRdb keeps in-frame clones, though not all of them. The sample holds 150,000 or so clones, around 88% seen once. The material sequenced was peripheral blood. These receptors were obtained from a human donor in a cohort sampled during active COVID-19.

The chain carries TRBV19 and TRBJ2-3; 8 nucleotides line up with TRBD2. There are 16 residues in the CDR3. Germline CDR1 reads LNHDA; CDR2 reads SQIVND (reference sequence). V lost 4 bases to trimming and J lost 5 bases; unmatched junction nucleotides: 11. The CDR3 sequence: CASSTKGVGGGDTQYF. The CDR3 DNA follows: TGTGCCAGTAGTACCAAGGGTGTCGGGGGGGGAGATACGCAGTATTTT.

The CDR3 DNA reads as TGCGCCAGCAGCCAGGGACTAGCGGGATTGGTCGAGCAGTACTTC. Amino acid sequence: CASSQGLAGLVEQYF. The chain joins TRBV4-1 to TRBJ2-7, with 13 nucleotides matching TRBD2. This CDR3 has 15 amino acids. Germline CDR1 reads MGHRA; CDR2 reads YSYEKL. The V segment lost 3 bases and the J segment 6 bases; nucleotides outside the gene matches: 5.

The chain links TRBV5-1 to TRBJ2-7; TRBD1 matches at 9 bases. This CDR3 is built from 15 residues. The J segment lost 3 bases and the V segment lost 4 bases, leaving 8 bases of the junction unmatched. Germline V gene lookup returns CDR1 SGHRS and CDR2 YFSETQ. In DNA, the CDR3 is TGCGCCAGCAGCACCTCGGGACAGGGCATCTACGAGCAGTACTTC. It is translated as CASSTSGQGIYEQYF.

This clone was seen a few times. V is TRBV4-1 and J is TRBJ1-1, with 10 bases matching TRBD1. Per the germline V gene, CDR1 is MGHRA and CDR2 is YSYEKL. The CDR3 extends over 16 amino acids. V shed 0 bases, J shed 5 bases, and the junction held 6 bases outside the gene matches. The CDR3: CASSQDIRTGGTEAFF. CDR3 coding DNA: TGCGCCAGCAGCCAAGATATCCGGACAGGGGGTACTGAAGCTTTCTTT.

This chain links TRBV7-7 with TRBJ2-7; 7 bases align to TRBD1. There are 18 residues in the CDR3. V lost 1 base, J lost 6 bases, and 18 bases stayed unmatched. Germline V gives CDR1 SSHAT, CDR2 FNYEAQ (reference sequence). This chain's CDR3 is CASSLGMGQTGAEIEQYF. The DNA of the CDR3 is TGTGCCAGCAGCTTAGGAATGGGTCAAACAGGGGCTGAGATCGAGCAGTACTTC.

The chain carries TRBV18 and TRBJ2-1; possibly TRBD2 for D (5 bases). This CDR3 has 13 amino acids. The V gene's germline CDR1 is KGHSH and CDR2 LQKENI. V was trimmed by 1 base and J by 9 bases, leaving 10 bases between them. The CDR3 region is CASSPRFEGEQFF. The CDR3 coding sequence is TGTGCCAGCTCACCACGCTTCGAGGGTGAGCAGTTCTTC.

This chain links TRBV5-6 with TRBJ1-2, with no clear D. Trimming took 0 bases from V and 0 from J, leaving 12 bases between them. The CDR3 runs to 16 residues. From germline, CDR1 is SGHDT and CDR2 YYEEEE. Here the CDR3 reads CASSLERWETNYGYTF. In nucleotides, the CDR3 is TGTGCCAGCAGCTTGGAACGGTGGGAGACTAACTATGGCTACACCTTC. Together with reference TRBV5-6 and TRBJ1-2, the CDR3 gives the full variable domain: DAGVTQSPTHLIKTRGQQVTLRCSPKSGHDTVSWYQQALGQGPQFIFQYYEEEERQRGNFPDRFSGHQFPNYSSELNVNALLLGDSALYLCASSLERWETNYGYTFGSGTRLTVV.

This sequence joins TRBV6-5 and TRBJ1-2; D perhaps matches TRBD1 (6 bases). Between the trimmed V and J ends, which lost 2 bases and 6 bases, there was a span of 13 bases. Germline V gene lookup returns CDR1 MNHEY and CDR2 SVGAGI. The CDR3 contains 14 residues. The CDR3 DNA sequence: TGTGCCAGCAGTTACGGAAGCACAGGGAATGGCTACACCTTC. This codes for CASSYGSTGNGYTF.